The subject of this entry is one T cell receptor beta chain. This specimen belongs to a study of technical replicates of blood from a handful of donors. Trimming stripped 4 bases from V and 6 bases from J, with 16 bases between. Per germline, CDR1 SGHTA and CDR2 FQGNSA. This CDR3 comprises 14 residues. The protocol was immunoSEQ multiplex PCR, while the TCRdb copy is restricted to in-frame clones and leaves out a portion. This sample has around 79,000 clones, with 90% to 95% found just once. This receptor was identified in a human donor in good health. Material for sequencing was T cells isolated from PBMCs. V usage is TRBV7-2 and J usage is TRBJ2-7; maybe TRBD1 (6 bases). The CDR3 loop reads CASSSRPGHIEQYF. Written as DNA, the CDR3 is TGTGCCAGCAGCTCCCGTCCGGGACACATCGAGCAGTACTTC.